This TCR beta chain was captured in a study of CD8 T cells in ankylosing spondylitis. Notes on the study in general: Reportedly, matched ankylosing spondylitis synovial fluid was significantly enriched for disease-linked clones.

From the 5' RACE reads, TCRdb called clonotypes with MiXCR, one entry per CDR3 protein. The data show 350,000 to 450,000 distinct CDR3 sequences, 20% seen once. The V end was cut by 2 bases, the J end by 4 bases, with 10 bases between. Per the germline V gene, CDR1 is SGHKS and CDR2 is YYEKEE (reference sequence). The CDR3 runs 14 residues. Worth noting for this clonotype: Its matching antigen is unknown.

The sample consisted of blood, either unsorted or a sorted T cell fraction (not recorded which). The chain joins TRBV5-5 to TRBJ2-1, with D perhaps matching TRBD2 (6 bases). This TCR was sampled from a male donor with ankylosing spondylitis or in good health (not recorded which). The CDR3 spells CASSFVAGYNEQFF. CDR3 nucleotides: TGTGCCAGCAGCTTTGTTGCGGGATACAATGAGCAGTTCTTC.